Listed below are T cell receptor beta chains from one sample, sequenced in a study of OX40 agonist ivuxolimab in advanced cancers. Clones were sequenced by immunoSEQ multiplex PCR, and TCRdb holds only the in-frame ones, with some missing. The data contain about 97,000 clones, roughly nine tenths of them singletons. The material sequenced was CD4+ or CD8+ T cells sorted from blood, taken in a trial of the OX40 agonist ivuxolimab. The origin of the receptors is an adult with an advanced solid tumor such as melanoma, head and neck, liver or kidney cancer. Both conserved end residues are part of each CDR3. D genes are given only for firm matches. Only part of the rows carry a size: once, few, many, or a class if the clone is expanded.

>.|TRBV7-9|TRBD2|15|TRBJ2-1
TGTGCCAGTAGTAGCGGGAGAAAAGAGGGGGATGAGCAGTTCTTC
CASSSGRKEGDEQFF
>.|TRBV5-4|TRBD2|16|TRBJ2-1
TGTGCCAGCAGCTCCTCACCGGGACTAGACTACAATGAGCAGTTCTTC
CASSSSPGLDYNEQFF
>.|TRBV7-3|.|17|TRBJ2-6
TGTGCCAGCAGCCTTACCGCGCAGGCTCGCGGGGCCAACGTCCTGACTTTC
CASSLTAQARGANVLTF
>once|TRBV11-2|TRBD1|18|TRBJ2-3
TGTGCCAGCAGCTTAGACTCCCTATCACAGGGGAGCACAGATACGCAGTATTTT
CASSLDSLSQGSTDTQYF
>few|TRBV11-2|TRBD1|16|TRBJ2-7
TGTGCCAGCAGCTTACGAATGACAGGGGTGAATAGCGAGCAGTACTTC
CASSLRMTGVNSEQYF
>.|TRBV11-2|.|14|TRBJ1-1
TGTGCCAGCAGCTTACAGACTTCGACGACTGAAGCTTTCTTT
CASSLQTSTTEAFF
>.|TRBV7-8|TRBD1|15|TRBJ1-3
TGTGCCAGCAGCCGACAGGGGGACCCTGGAAACACCATATATTTT
CASSRQGDPGNTIYF
>.|TRBV5-1|.|14|TRBJ1-5
TGCGCCAGCAGCCCGGACCCGGGCGGGCAGCCCCAGCATTTT
CASSPDPGGQPQHF
>.|TRBV4-3|.|13|TRBJ2-3
TGCGCCAGCAGCCAAGAATGGTGGGATACGCAGTATTTT
CASSQEWWDTQYF
>.|TRBV27|.|18|TRBJ2-1
TGTGCCAGCAGTTTTTCCCCGCCCGGAAGGAGCTCCTACAATGAGCAGTTCTTC
CASSFSPPGRSSYNEQFF
>.|TRBV9|TRBD2|15|TRBJ2-1
TGTGCCAGCAGCCCAACGCGGGGGGGCTGGAATGAGCAGTTCTTC
CASSPTRGGWNEQFF
>.|TRBV5-1|.|15|TRBJ2-1
TGCGCCAGCAGCTTGGAGGGACGGAACCACAATGAGCAGTTCTTC
CASSLEGRNHNEQFF
>once|TRBV6-5|TRBD1|14|TRBJ1-4
TGTGCCAGCAGGGGACAGGAACGTGGGGAAAAACTGTTTTTT
CASRGQERGEKLFF
>.|TRBV6-5|TRBD1|14|TRBJ2-7
TGTGCCAGCAGTTACAGGGGACAGGGCTACGAGCAGTACTTC
CASSYRGQGYEQYF
>.|TRBV14|.|13|TRBJ1-1
TGTGCCAGCAGCCAATACGTGAACACTGAAGCTTTCTTT
CASSQYVNTEAFF
>.|TRBV11-3|TRBD2|17|TRBJ2-1
TGTGCCAGCAGCCCTTGGCGCGGGGCGGGGGGATCCAATGAGCAGTTCTTC
CASSPWRGAGGSNEQFF
>.|TRBV29-1|.|14|TRBJ2-7
TGCAGCGTTAAAGGGAGAACGAGCTCCTACGAGCAGTACTTC
CSVKGRTSSYEQYF
>.|TRBV6-4|TRBD1|13|TRBJ1-1
TGTGCCAGCAGTTACTTACAGGGGACTGAAGCTTTCTTT
CASSYLQGTEAFF
>.|TRBV6-5|TRBD1|14|TRBJ2-7
TGTGCCAGCAGTTGGGACGGGACAGCCTACGAGCAGTACTTC
CASSWDGTAYEQYF
>.|TRBV5-6|TRBD1|15|TRBJ2-2
TGTGCCAGCAGCTTAGGGGACAGGGAGGTCGGGGAGCTGTTTTTT
CASSLGDREVGELFF
>.|TRBV7-8|TRBD1|18|TRBJ2-6
TGTGCCAGCAGCTCAGACCGAGAGACAGGGCCTGGGGCCAACGTCCTGACTTTC
CASSSDRETGPGANVLTF
>.|TRBV4-2|TRBD2|17|TRBJ2-1
TGTGCCAGCAGCCCAGGGGCGCTAGCGGGGGACTACAATGAGCAGTTCTTC
CASSPGALAGDYNEQFF
>.|TRBV7-9|TRBD1|14|TRBJ2-5
TGTGCCAGCAGCTTAGAGACAGGGACGGGGACCCAGTACTTC
CASSLETGTGTQYF
>.|TRBV14|.|14|TRBJ1-1
TGTGCCAGCAGCCAGCTAGCATTACAGCGGGGAGCTTTCTTT
CASSQLALQRGAFF
>.|TRBV9|.|14|TRBJ2-5
TGTGCCAGCAGCGTAGCGGGTTACCAAGAGACCCAGTACTTC
CASSVAGYQETQYF
>.|TRBV18|.|13|TRBJ2-7
TGTGCCAGCTCACCGGGGCTGGCTTACGAGCAGTACTTC
CASSPGLAYEQYF
>.|TRBV11-1|TRBD2|16|TRBJ2-7
TGTGCCAGCAGCAGCACGCGGGAGATGGGTCCCTACGAGCAGTACTTC
CASSSTREMGPYEQYF
>.|TRBV6-5|.|14|TRBJ1-4
TGTGCCAGCAGAGGGGTTGCAACTAATGAAAAACTGTTTTTT
CASRGVATNEKLFF
>.|TRBV6-5|.|15|TRBJ1-2
TGTGCCAGCAGTTACTCGACAAGGGGAACAGGTGACTACACCTTC
CASSYSTRGTGDYTF
>few|TRBV30|.|13|TRBJ2-3
TGTGCCTGGAGGAAAGGTAGCACAGATACGCAGTATTTT
CAWRKGSTDTQYF
>once|TRBV6-5|.|15|TRBJ2-5
TGTGCCAGCAGTTACTCGAATTCCAGGCAAGAGACCCAGTACTTC
CASSYSNSRQETQYF
>.|TRBV10-1|.|13|TRBJ1-5
TGCGCCAGCGCCCTTTCGGGCAATCAGCCCCAGCATTTT
CASALSGNQPQHF
>.|TRBV5-4|.|19|TRBJ2-7
TGTGCCAGCAGCTGGGGGGGACAGACAGCAGGATCTTCCCCCCTCGAGCAGTACTTC
CASSWGGQTAGSSPLEQYF